A selection of T cell receptor beta chains follows, all from one sample in a study of Graves' ophthalmopathy and Graves' hyperthyroidism. TCRdb called the multiplex PCR reads again in MiXCR, with one record for every CDR3 protein. The table records hundreds of thousands of distinct CDR3 sequences, more than 20% of them present only once. Material: peripheral blood. These receptors came from a woman aged 18-29 years with stable Graves' hyperthyroidism. Both conserved end residues are part of each CDR3. Each record gives: V gene, J gene, D gene, clone size, CDR3 DNA, CDR3 protein. A D gene is named only where the DNA matches it firmly. Expanded clones get a size class; other rows say once, few or many, or leave the size out.

V gene: TRBV20-1
J gene: TRBJ2-5
D gene: TRBD2
clone size: many
CDR3 DNA: TGCAGTGCTAAGGGACTAGCGGGAGATGAGGAAGGAGAGACCCAGTACTTC
CDR3 protein: CSAKGLAGDEEGETQYF

V gene: TRBV12-3/TRBV12-4
J gene: TRBJ1-1
D gene: TRBD1
clone size: many
CDR3 DNA: TGTGCCAGCAGCTCCAACCAGGGGGCAACTGAAGCTTTCTTT
CDR3 protein: CASSSNQGATEAFF

V gene: TRBV6-1
J gene: TRBJ2-7
D gene: NA
clone size: NA
CDR3 DNA: TGTGCCAGCACCCTGGGGGTTGAGTACGAGCAGTACTTC
CDR3 protein: CASTLGVEYEQYF

V gene: TRBV12-5
J gene: TRBJ2-7
D gene: NA
clone size: many
CDR3 DNA: TGTGCTAGTGCCAATGACCATCCCTGGGACGAGCAGTACTTC
CDR3 protein: CASANDHPWDEQYF

V gene: TRBV11-2
J gene: TRBJ2-7
D gene: TRBD2
clone size: many
CDR3 DNA: TGTGCCAGCAGCCGCGGGCTTCTAGCGTGGGGGGGTCCGGCGGAGACGTACTTC
CDR3 protein: CASSRGLLAWGGPAETYF

V gene: TRBV28
J gene: TRBJ2-5
D gene: TRBD2
clone size: many
CDR3 DNA: TGTGCCAGCAGTACCCCGGGGCTAGCGGCAGAGACCCAGTACTTC
CDR3 protein: CASSTPGLAAETQYF

V gene: TRBV19
J gene: TRBJ1-5
D gene: TRBD1
clone size: NA
CDR3 DNA: TGTGCCAGTAGTTGGGGACAGGGAAATCAGCCCCAGCATTTT
CDR3 protein: CASSWGQGNQPQHF

V gene: TRBV11-2
J gene: TRBJ1-5
D gene: TRBD1
clone size: many
CDR3 DNA: TGTGCCAGCAGCTTTAGTCGGACAGGAACTCAGCCCCAGCATTTT
CDR3 protein: CASSFSRTGTQPQHF

V gene: TRBV11-2
J gene: TRBJ2-7
D gene: TRBD2
clone size: NA
CDR3 DNA: TGTGCCAGCAGCTACCCCCAATCGTGGGAGGGCCCTTACGAGCAGTACTTC
CDR3 protein: CASSYPQSWEGPYEQYF

V gene: TRBV6-5
J gene: TRBJ1-2
D gene: NA
clone size: many
CDR3 DNA: TGTGCCAGCAGTTACTCTGGGGGGCGCGTGGGTGGCTACACCTTC
CDR3 protein: CASSYSGGRVGGYTF

V gene: TRBV6-1
J gene: TRBJ2-3
D gene: NA
clone size: NA
CDR3 DNA: TGTGCCAGCAGTGAAGGAAAAGGGGCAGATACGCAGTATTTT
CDR3 protein: CASSEGKGADTQYF

V gene: TRBV6-1
J gene: TRBJ2-5
D gene: NA
clone size: many
CDR3 DNA: TGTGCCAGCAGTGTTCGGTTGGTCCCGGGGACCCAGTACTTC
CDR3 protein: CASSVRLVPGTQYF

V gene: TRBV10-3
J gene: TRBJ2-2
D gene: NA
clone size: few
CDR3 DNA: TGTGCCATCGGGACTCCGGGACAATCGAACACCGGGGAGCTGTTTTTT
CDR3 protein: CAIGTPGQSNTGELFF

V gene: TRBV6-1
J gene: TRBJ2-4
D gene: NA
clone size: many
CDR3 DNA: TGTGCCAGCAGGATGGGACCAGCTCACATTCAGTACTTC
CDR3 protein: CASRMGPAHIQYF

V gene: TRBV9
J gene: TRBJ1-2
D gene: TRBD1
clone size: many
CDR3 DNA: TGTGCCAGCAGCCCTAGGACAGGGACTAACTATGGCTACACCTTC
CDR3 protein: CASSPRTGTNYGYTF

V gene: TRBV12-3/TRBV12-4
J gene: TRBJ2-7
D gene: TRBD2
clone size: NA
CDR3 DNA: TGTGCCAGCAGTTCTAGTGGGAGCGGGAGGGCCTACGAGCAGTACTTC
CDR3 protein: CASSSSGSGRAYEQYF

V gene: TRBV12-3/TRBV12-4
J gene: TRBJ2-5
D gene: TRBD2
clone size: few
CDR3 DNA: TGTGCCAGCAGACCACTAGCGGGACCGTACTTC
CDR3 protein: CASRPLAGPYF

V gene: TRBV6-1
J gene: TRBJ2-7
D gene: NA
clone size: NA
CDR3 DNA: TGTGCCAGCAGTGAAACTAGAGCCGAGCAGTACTTC
CDR3 protein: CASSETRAEQYF

V gene: TRBV28
J gene: TRBJ1-1
D gene: NA
clone size: many
CDR3 DNA: TGTGCCAGCAGAGACGACACTGAAGCTTTCTTT
CDR3 protein: CASRDDTEAFF

V gene: TRBV19
J gene: TRBJ1-1
D gene: NA
clone size: many
CDR3 DNA: TGTGCCAGTAGTTTGCAGGGTTCGAACACTGAAGCTTTCTTT
CDR3 protein: CASSLQGSNTEAFF

V gene: TRBV7-8
J gene: TRBJ2-2
D gene: TRBD2
clone size: many
CDR3 DNA: TGTGGGACTAGCGGCCCGAACACCGGGGAGCTGTTTTTT
CDR3 protein: CGTSGPNTGELFF

V gene: TRBV6-1
J gene: TRBJ2-7
D gene: TRBD1
clone size: once
CDR3 DNA: TGTGCCAGCAGTGCGACAGGGGGCTTCTTCGACGAGCAGTACTTC
CDR3 protein: CASSATGGFFDEQYF

V gene: TRBV27
J gene: TRBJ1-1
D gene: NA
clone size: NA
CDR3 DNA: TGTGCCAGCAGTTTTGCGGGGAGGGATACTGAAGCTTTCTTT
CDR3 protein: CASSFAGRDTEAFF

V gene: TRBV29-1
J gene: TRBJ2-5
D gene: NA
clone size: many
CDR3 DNA: TGCAGCGTTGTCCGGACCCAAGAGACCCAGTACTTC
CDR3 protein: CSVVRTQETQYF

V gene: TRBV6-5
J gene: TRBJ2-5
D gene: TRBD1
clone size: NA
CDR3 DNA: TGTGCCAGCAGTTCGGGATCCGGGACAGGGGTAGAAGAGACCAAGTACTTC
CDR3 protein: CASSSGSGTGVEETKYF

V gene: TRBV6-1
J gene: TRBJ2-4
D gene: NA
clone size: many
CDR3 DNA: TGTGCCAGCAGTGAGACCCGGGACTCAAACATTCAGTACTTC
CDR3 protein: CASSETRDSNIQYF

V gene: TRBV5-1
J gene: TRBJ2-7
D gene: NA
clone size: NA
CDR3 DNA: TGCGCCAGCAGCTTGGGAGGAAGTAGCGGATCCTACGAGCAGTACTTC
CDR3 protein: CASSLGGSSGSYEQYF

V gene: TRBV27
J gene: TRBJ1-1
D gene: NA
clone size: many
CDR3 DNA: TGTGCCAGCAGATCACCCGGGCTGAACACTGAAGCTTTCTTT
CDR3 protein: CASRSPGLNTEAFF

V gene: TRBV28
J gene: TRBJ2-2
D gene: NA
clone size: many
CDR3 DNA: TGTGCCAGCAGGAATACAGGGTACACCGGGGAGCTGTTTTTT
CDR3 protein: CASRNTGYTGELFF

V gene: TRBV9
J gene: TRBJ2-5
D gene: NA
clone size: many
CDR3 DNA: TGTGCCAGCAGCGTAGAGTCGGCAGGTGGAGTAGGGACCCAGTACTTC
CDR3 protein: CASSVESAGGVGTQYF

V gene: TRBV7-8
J gene: TRBJ2-7
D gene: TRBD2
clone size: many
CDR3 DNA: TGTGCCAGCAAAGGTGGGACCGGGACTAGCGCGTCCGAGCAGTACTTC
CDR3 protein: CASKGGTGTSASEQYF

V gene: TRBV2
J gene: TRBJ1-2
D gene: TRBD1
clone size: many
CDR3 DNA: TGTGCCAGCAGTTCGCCAGGGGGAGCCGGCTATGGCTACACCTTC
CDR3 protein: CASSSPGGAGYGYTF

V gene: TRBV18
J gene: TRBJ2-3
D gene: NA
clone size: NA
CDR3 DNA: TGTGCCAGCTCTCCTACCGGAGGGTCAGATACGCAGTATTTT
CDR3 protein: CASSPTGGSDTQYF

V gene: TRBV12-3/TRBV12-4
J gene: TRBJ2-5
D gene: NA
clone size: many
CDR3 DNA: TGTGCCAGCAGTTTCTGGCAGCTCCAAGAGACCCAGTACTTC
CDR3 protein: CASSFWQLQETQYF

V gene: TRBV20-1
J gene: TRBJ1-1
D gene: NA
clone size: many
CDR3 DNA: TGCAGTGCTGACCGGGGGGCGCGGGACACTGAAGCTTTCTTT
CDR3 protein: CSADRGARDTEAFF

V gene: TRBV20-1
J gene: TRBJ2-2
D gene: TRBD1
clone size: many
CDR3 DNA: TGCAGTGCTAGCCGGGACAGGGATCATTTAACCGGGGAGCTGTTTTTT
CDR3 protein: CSASRDRDHLTGELFF

V gene: TRBV11-2
J gene: TRBJ2-2
D gene: TRBD2
clone size: few
CDR3 DNA: TGTGCCAGCAGCCGGGGACTAGCGGGGGCGAGGCCCGGGGAGCTGTTTTTT
CDR3 protein: CASSRGLAGARPGELFF

V gene: TRBV6-4
J gene: TRBJ2-3
D gene: NA
clone size: NA
CDR3 DNA: TGTGCCAGCAGTGCTCGTCAGGGAGGCACAGATACGCAGTATTTT
CDR3 protein: CASSARQGGTDTQYF

V gene: TRBV6-1
J gene: TRBJ2-7
D gene: TRBD1
clone size: many
CDR3 DNA: TGTGCCAGCAGTGGGGACAGGGAGAGCTACGAGCAGTACTTC
CDR3 protein: CASSGDRESYEQYF

V gene: TRBV5-6
J gene: TRBJ2-2
D gene: NA
clone size: many
CDR3 DNA: TGTGCCAGCAGCCCCATTGACAGAAGGAACACCGGGGAGCTGTTTTTT
CDR3 protein: CASSPIDRRNTGELFF

V gene: TRBV7-9
J gene: TRBJ2-5
D gene: TRBD2
clone size: NA
CDR3 DNA: TGTGCCTTCCCCGGGACTAGCGGAGAGACCCAGTACTTC
CDR3 protein: CAFPGTSGETQYF

V gene: TRBV30
J gene: TRBJ2-4
D gene: NA
clone size: many
CDR3 DNA: TGTGCCTGGAGCGCGGGATCGGGGGACATTCAGTACTTC
CDR3 protein: CAWSAGSGDIQYF

V gene: TRBV7-3
J gene: TRBJ2-7
D gene: TRBD1
clone size: many
CDR3 DNA: TGTGCCAGCGCCTCTGACAGGGAGACACCCCTCTCCTACGAGCAGTACTTC
CDR3 protein: CASASDRETPLSYEQYF

V gene: TRBV2
J gene: TRBJ2-7
D gene: TRBD1
clone size: few
CDR3 DNA: TGTGCCAGCGGGGACAGGATTTCCTACGAGCAGTACTTC
CDR3 protein: CASGDRISYEQYF

V gene: TRBV5-1
J gene: TRBJ2-7
D gene: NA
clone size: many
CDR3 DNA: TGCGCCAGCAGCCCAGTCTCGATGGACAGCTCCTACGAGCAGTACTTC
CDR3 protein: CASSPVSMDSSYEQYF

V gene: TRBV12-3/TRBV12-4
J gene: TRBJ2-7
D gene: NA
clone size: NA
CDR3 DNA: TGTGCCAGCTCTTGGTTCGGCTACGAGCAGTACTTC
CDR3 protein: CASSWFGYEQYF

V gene: TRBV21-1
J gene: TRBJ2-2
D gene: NA
clone size: few
CDR3 DNA: TGTGCCAGCAGGGGTCCCGGGACAGGGCTGGGGCGGGAGAACACCGGGGAGCTGTTTTTT
CDR3 protein: CASRGPGTGLGRENTGELFF

V gene: TRBV6-5
J gene: TRBJ1-2
D gene: NA
clone size: many
CDR3 DNA: TGTGCCAGCAGTAGACGGGGGGGTGGAAGGTACTATGGCTACACCTTC
CDR3 protein: CASSRRGGGRYYGYTF